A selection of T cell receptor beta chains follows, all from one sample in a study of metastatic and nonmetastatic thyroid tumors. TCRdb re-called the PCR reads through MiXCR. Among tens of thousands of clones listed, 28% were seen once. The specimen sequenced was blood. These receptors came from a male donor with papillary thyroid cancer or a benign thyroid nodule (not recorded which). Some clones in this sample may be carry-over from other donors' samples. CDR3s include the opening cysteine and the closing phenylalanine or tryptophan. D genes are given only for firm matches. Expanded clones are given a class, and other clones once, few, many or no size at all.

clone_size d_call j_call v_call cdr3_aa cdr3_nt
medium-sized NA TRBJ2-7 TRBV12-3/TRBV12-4 CASSWATPYEQYF TGTGCCAGCAGTTGGGCCACCCCATACGAGCAGTACTTC
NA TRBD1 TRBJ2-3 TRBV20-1 CSASGEGGYTDTQYF TGCAGTGCTAGTGGTGAAGGGGGCTACACAGATACGCAGTATTTT
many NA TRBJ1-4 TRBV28 CASRATGNEKLFF TGTGCCAGCAGGGCGACAGGAAATGAAAAACTGTTTTTT
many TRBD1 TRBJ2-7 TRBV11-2 CASSFVQGSYEQYF TGTGCCAGCAGCTTCGTACAGGGGTCCTACGAGCAGTACTTC
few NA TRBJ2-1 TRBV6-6 CASSYSNWDRSYNEQFF TGTGCCAGCAGTTACTCGAACTGGGACCGTTCCTACAATGAGCAGTTCTTC
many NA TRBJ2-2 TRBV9 CASSVATNTGELFF TGTGCCAGCAGCGTTGCCACGAACACCGGGGAGCTGTTTTTT
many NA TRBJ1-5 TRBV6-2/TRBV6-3 CASSSPKLLEDQPQHF TGTGCCAGCAGTTCCCCCAAGTTACTAGAAGATCAGCCCCAGCATTTT
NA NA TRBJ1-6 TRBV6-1 CASSEAFGRWAPLHF TGTGCCAGCAGTGAAGCGTTCGGCAGGTGGGCACCCCTCCACTTT
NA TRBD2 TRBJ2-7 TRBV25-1 CASSEVGEGPSRQYF TGTGCCAGCAGTGAAGTCGGGGAGGGTCCAAGTAGGCAGTACTTC
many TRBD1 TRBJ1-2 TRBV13 CASSVTRQGHYGYTF TGTGCCAGCAGCGTCACGCGACAGGGCCACTATGGCTACACCTTC
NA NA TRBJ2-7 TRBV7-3 CASRLGGSYEQYF TGTGCCAGCAGATTGGGTGGCTCCTACGAGCAGTACTTC
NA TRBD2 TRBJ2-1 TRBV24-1 CATSIPGTSINEQFF TGTGCCACCAGTATCCCCGGGACTAGTATCAATGAGCAGTTCTTC
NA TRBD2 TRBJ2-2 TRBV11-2 CASSWGWTSGSTGELFF TGTGCCAGCAGCTGGGGGTGGACTAGCGGGAGTACCGGGGAGCTGTTTTTT
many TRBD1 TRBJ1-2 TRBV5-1 CASNNPLEGQRYGYTF TGCGCCAGCAACAACCCCTTAGAGGGACAGAGATATGGCTACACCTTC
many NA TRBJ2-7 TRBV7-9 CASTDRGSASYEQYF TGTGCCAGCACCGACCGAGGCTCAGCCTCCTACGAGCAGTACTTC
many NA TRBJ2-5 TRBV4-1 CASSQDGSRGRETQYF TGCGCCAGCAGCCAAGATGGTTCGCGGGGTAGGGAGACCCAGTACTTC
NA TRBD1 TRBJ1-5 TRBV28 CASRPTGYGTHQPQHF TGTGCCAGCAGGCCGACAGGGTATGGTACCCATCAGCCCCAGCATTTT
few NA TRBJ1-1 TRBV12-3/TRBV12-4 CASSLGQGNTEAFF TGTGCCAGCAGTTTAGGTCAAGGGAACACTGAAGCTTTCTTT
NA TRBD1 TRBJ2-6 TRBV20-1 CSAPRDRVVSAANVLTF TGCAGTGCCCCTAGGGACAGGGTGGTTTCTGCGGCCAACGTCTTGACTTTC
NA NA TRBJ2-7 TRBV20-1 CSSKSVGQRSSYEQYF TGCAGTTCCAAGTCCGTAGGTCAGCGTAGCTCCTACGAGCAGTACTTC
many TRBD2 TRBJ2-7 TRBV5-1 CASSLWGTSGYEQYF TGCGCCAGCAGCCTCTGGGGGACTAGCGGCTACGAGCAGTACTTC
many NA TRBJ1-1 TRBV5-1 CASSSSGQGTPNTEAFF TGCGCCAGCAGCTCAAGTGGTCAGGGTACCCCGAACACTGAAGCTTTCTTT
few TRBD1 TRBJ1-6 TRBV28 CANSAGGVYNSPLHF TGTGCCAACTCGGCAGGGGGCGTCTATAATTCACCCCTCCACTTT
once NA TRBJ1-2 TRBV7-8 CASSLKRDMNYGYTF TGTGCCAGCAGCTTAAAGAGGGACATGAACTATGGCTACACCTTC
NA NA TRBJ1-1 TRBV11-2 CANSLYGRGNTEAFF TGTGCCAACAGCTTATACGGACGGGGGAACACTGAGGCTTTCTTT
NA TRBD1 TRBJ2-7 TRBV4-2 CASSPPGQGTYEQYF TGTGCCAGCAGCCCCCCGGGACAGGGGACCTACGAGCAGTACTTC
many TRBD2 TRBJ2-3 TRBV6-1 CASSVRGGGTTDTQYF TGTGCCAGCAGTGTTCGCGGGGGGGGGACCACAGATACGCAGTATTTT